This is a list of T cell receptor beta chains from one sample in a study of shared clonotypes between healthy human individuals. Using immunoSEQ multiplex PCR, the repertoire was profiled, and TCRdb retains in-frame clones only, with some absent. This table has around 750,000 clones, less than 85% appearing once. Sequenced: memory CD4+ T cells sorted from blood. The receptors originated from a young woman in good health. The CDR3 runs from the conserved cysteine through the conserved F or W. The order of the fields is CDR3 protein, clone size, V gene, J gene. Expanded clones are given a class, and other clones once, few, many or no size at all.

CDR3aa: CASSRGRGSDTQYF
abundance: NA
v_gene: TRBV11-3
j_gene: TRBJ2-3

CDR3aa: CASSLDPGVSDTQYF
abundance: NA
v_gene: TRBV5-1
j_gene: TRBJ2-3

CDR3aa: CASSRSGRVGNEQFF
abundance: NA
v_gene: TRBV6-5
j_gene: TRBJ2-1

CDR3aa: CASREGFGGSTDTQYF
abundance: NA
v_gene: TRBV2
j_gene: TRBJ2-3

CDR3aa: CAISERELVSHEQYF
abundance: NA
v_gene: TRBV10-3
j_gene: TRBJ2-7

CDR3aa: CASSQDLSENGQPQHF
abundance: NA
v_gene: TRBV4-2
j_gene: TRBJ1-5

CDR3aa: CASSLMSSSYNEQFF
abundance: NA
v_gene: TRBV5-1
j_gene: TRBJ2-1

CDR3aa: CASTPGTTSTDTQYF
abundance: NA
v_gene: TRBV6-1
j_gene: TRBJ2-3

CDR3aa: CASSLAAYRDSYEQYF
abundance: NA
v_gene: TRBV11-2
j_gene: TRBJ2-7

CDR3aa: CASSLESVFPEAFF
abundance: NA
v_gene: TRBV5-1
j_gene: TRBJ1-1

CDR3aa: CASSPLAGLTDTQYF
abundance: NA
v_gene: TRBV14
j_gene: TRBJ2-3

CDR3aa: CASSQTYQGQEKLFF
abundance: few
v_gene: TRBV4-2
j_gene: TRBJ1-4

CDR3aa: CACFLNYGYTF
abundance: NA
v_gene: TRBV6-1
j_gene: TRBJ1-2

CDR3aa: CASSGTGIDYGYTF
abundance: once
v_gene: TRBV6-5
j_gene: TRBJ1-2

CDR3aa: CASSEAGMGFTEAFF
abundance: NA
v_gene: TRBV2
j_gene: TRBJ1-1